This T cell receptor (beta chain) was sequenced in a study of shared clonotypes between healthy human individuals. This CDR3 comprises 14 residues. V shed 0 bases and J shed 6 bases, with 8 bases lying between them. CDR1 and CDR2 from the germline V gene are MNHEY and SVGAGI. Donation came from healthy HIV-negative adults that had no recent acute infections or vaccinations. Findings and caveats of the study: Among donors, sharing of clonotypes was expected to be affected by sequencing depth.

As to this clone: Its antigen is as yet unknown.

Original data processing: ImmunoSEQ output held junction-only sequences without quality scores, so filtering differed. Only in-frame clones appear in the TCRdb table, and some are missing; sequencing was by immunoSEQ multiplex PCR. The DNA gave D and trimming, while V, J and clone size come from that table. The repertoire includes about 530,000 clones, about 79% of them detected once, and around 12% sits in the top ten. The sequenced material came from PBMCs. The TCR comes from a woman between 40 and 50 years old in good health. Some clones in this sample may be carry-over from other donors' samples. The chain uses TRBV6-5 and TRBJ2-2; unclear D gene. CDR3 sequence (DNA): TGTGCCAGCAGTTACTCGACGATTGCCGGGGAGCTGTTTTTT. Its translation is CASSYSTIAGELFF.